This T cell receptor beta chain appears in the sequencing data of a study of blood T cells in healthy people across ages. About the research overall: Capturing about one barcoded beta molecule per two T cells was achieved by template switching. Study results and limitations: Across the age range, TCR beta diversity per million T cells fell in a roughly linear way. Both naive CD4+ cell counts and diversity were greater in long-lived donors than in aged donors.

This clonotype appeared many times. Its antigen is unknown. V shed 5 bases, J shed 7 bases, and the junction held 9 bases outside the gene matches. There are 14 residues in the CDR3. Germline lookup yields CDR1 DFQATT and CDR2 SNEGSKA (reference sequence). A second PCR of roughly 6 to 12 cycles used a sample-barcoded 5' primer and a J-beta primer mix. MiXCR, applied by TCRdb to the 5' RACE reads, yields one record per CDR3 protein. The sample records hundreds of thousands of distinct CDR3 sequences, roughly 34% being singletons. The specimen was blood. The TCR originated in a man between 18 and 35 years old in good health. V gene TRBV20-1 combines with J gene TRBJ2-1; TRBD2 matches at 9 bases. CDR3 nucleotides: TGCAGTGCTGAGGACGGACTAGCGTCGAATGAGCAGTTCTTC. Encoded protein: CSAEDGLASNEQFF.